The entry below describes one T cell receptor beta chain. Its antigen remains unidentified. Sequenced by immunoSEQ multiplex PCR; TCRdb stores in-frame clones only, minus some. There are about 120,000 clones in the sample; 80% to 90% occur only once, and about 28% lies in the top ten. Germline CDR1 is SEHNR and CDR2 is FQNEAQ (reference sequence). CDR3 size: 16 residues. Trimming removed 1 base from V and 8 bases from J, with 18 bases in between. These data come from a study of T cell responses to AZD1222 COVID-19 vaccine. Whole-study findings and limits: Mostly white British, mostly female donors; authors suggested clonal diversity may be underestimated.

This specimen was peripheral blood, taken 28 days after the second AZD1222 dose. V is TRBV7-9 and J is TRBJ2-1; no reliable D call. The TCR comes from an adult who received the AZD1222 COVID-19 vaccine. DNA of the CDR3: TGTGCCAGCAGCTTAGGATCTGGGTCCGGTGCGGATGAGCAGTTCTTC. The encoded protein is CASSLGSGSGADEQFF.